Listed below are T cell receptor beta chains from one sample, sequenced in a study of T-cell reconstitution after alpha-beta-depleted transplantation in children. TCRdb independently ran MiXCR on the PCR reads; one entry per CDR3 protein. The sample consists of about 360,000 distinct CDR3 sequences, 13% of them appearing once. Specimen: PBMCs, collected from the stem cell graft. These receptors were obtained from a human donor who donated a stem cell graft to a child with Fanconi anemia. The CDR3 runs from the conserved cysteine through the conserved F or W. D genes are given only for firm matches. The size entry is marked missing in some rows and otherwise reads once, few, many or a size class.

J,D,V,size,DNA,CDR3
TRBJ1-2,TRBD1,TRBV27,few,TGTGCCAGCAGTTCAGGTCCGACAGGGAATAATGGCTACACCTTC,CASSSGPTGNNGYTF
TRBJ2-3,NA,TRBV25-1,many,TGTGCCAGCAGTGAGTATGTAGGGACATCGGGTATGAAGCAGTATTTT,CASSEYVGTSGMKQYF
TRBJ2-3,NA,TRBV5-1,NA,TGCGCCAGCAGCTTGGGGCAGGACACAGATACGCAGTATTTT,CASSLGQDTDTQYF
TRBJ2-6,NA,TRBV9,many,TGTGCCAGCAGCGAAGGGAATCCTGGGGCCAACGTCCTGACTTTC,CASSEGNPGANVLTF
TRBJ2-7,TRBD2,TRBV12-3/TRBV12-4,few,TGTGCCAGCAGTTTAGAAGAGGCGGGGGAACTTTCCTACGAGCAGTACTTC,CASSLEEAGELSYEQYF
TRBJ2-1,TRBD2,TRBV4-2,NA,TGTGCCAGCAGCCAAGAGCGGGGGAGGAATGAGCAGTTCTTC,CASSQERGRNEQFF
TRBJ1-1,TRBD1,TRBV11-1,NA,TGTGCCAGCGGGAGGGGGCTGTTGGCTGAAGCTTTCTTT,CASGRGLLAEAFF
TRBJ2-1,NA,TRBV30,NA,TGTGCCGGGGGACCGGGGCCTAGGTATGAGCAGTTCTTC,CAGGPGPRYEQFF
TRBJ1-6,NA,TRBV18,NA,TGTGCCAGCTCACCGGACCAGGGTAGAAATTCACCCCTCCACTTT,CASSPDQGRNSPLHF
TRBJ2-2,TRBD1,TRBV5-1,many,TGCGCCAGCAGCCCGACAGGGACCGTCGGGGAGCTGTTTTTT,CASSPTGTVGELFF
TRBJ2-1,NA,TRBV5-6,NA,TGTGCCAGCAGCTGGGGGGACTATGAGCAGTTCTTC,CASSWGDYEQFF
TRBJ2-5,TRBD2,TRBV11-2,NA,TGTGCCAGCAGCTTAGATCTACTAGCGGGGGGCGAGACCCAGTACTTC,CASSLDLLAGGETQYF
TRBJ2-4,NA,TRBV5-8,few,TGTGCCAGCTCCCTCTCCAAAAACATTCAGTACTTC,CASSLSKNIQYF
TRBJ2-3,NA,TRBV4-3,NA,TGCGCCAGCAGCCAGGGTCCCCGGGCGGAGTATTTT,CASSQGPRAEYF
TRBJ2-3,NA,TRBV5-1,few,TGCGCCAGCAGCACCTCTGGAGGGGGCACAGATACGCAGTATTTT,CASSTSGGGTDTQYF
TRBJ2-5,NA,TRBV7-9,many,TGTGCCAGCAGCTTAGGAGAAGGGACCCAGTACTTC,CASSLGEGTQYF
TRBJ1-1,NA,TRBV5-6,few,TGTGCCAGCAGCTTAGGACACCAGGGGGCTTTCTTT,CASSLGHQGAFF
TRBJ1-5,NA,TRBV20-1,NA,TGCAGTGCTCGAACCCCCCGGGCTTATAGCAATCAGCCCCAGCATTTT,CSARTPRAYSNQPQHF
TRBJ1-5,NA,TRBV7-2,few,TGTGCCAGCAGCTTAGCGTGGCAGGGGAATCAGCCCCAGCATTTT,CASSLAWQGNQPQHF
TRBJ2-1,TRBD1,TRBV7-9,many,TGTGCCAGCAGCCCTTCGACAGGGGCTATCTACAATGAGCAGTTCTTC,CASSPSTGAIYNEQFF
TRBJ2-4,TRBD1,TRBV10-3,many,TGTGCCACGCGGACCGGGACAGTGGGCAAAAACATTCAGTACTTC,CATRTGTVGKNIQYF
TRBJ2-5,NA,TRBV5-1,few,TGCGCCAGCACCAATCCCGGGGAGACCCAGTACTTC,CASTNPGETQYF
TRBJ1-2,TRBD1,TRBV6-5,few,TGTGCCAGCAGTTACTCCTCTGGGGACAGAAGAGGCTACACCTTC,CASSYSSGDRRGYTF
TRBJ2-1,NA,TRBV18,NA,TGTGCCAGCTCACCTTTGACTGTCAATGAGCAGTTCTTC,CASSPLTVNEQFF
TRBJ1-1,NA,TRBV7-9,NA,TGTGCCAGCAGCCATCTCGGACAGCAATTTGAAGCTTTCTTT,CASSHLGQQFEAFF
TRBJ1-6,TRBD1,TRBV18,NA,TGTGCCAGCTCACCAATGGACAGGGTGTCCTATAATTCACCCCTCCACTTT,CASSPMDRVSYNSPLHF
TRBJ1-2,TRBD1,TRBV4-2,NA,TGTGCCAGCGGCCCTAATGCGGGGCCAGGGGGTAACTATGGCTACACCTTC,CASGPNAGPGGNYGYTF
TRBJ1-1,NA,TRBV5-6,NA,TGTGCCAGCAGCTTGACACTCGGCGGGAACACTGAAGCTTTCTTT,CASSLTLGGNTEAFF
TRBJ2-7,NA,TRBV5-1,NA,TGCGCCAGCAGGTCAACAGGGAGCTCCTACGAGCAGTACTTC,CASRSTGSSYEQYF
TRBJ2-3,NA,TRBV11-2,few,TGTGCCAGCAGCTTAGTAGGGGCCGATCCGACCCGAGCTACGCAGTATTTT,CASSLVGADPTRATQYF
TRBJ2-6,NA,TRBV7-9,NA,TGTGCCAGCAGCTTAGTTCGGGGAGGATCTGGGGCCAACGTCCTGACTTTC,CASSLVRGGSGANVLTF
TRBJ1-1,NA,TRBV12-3/TRBV12-4,few,TGTGCCAGCAGTCCCTCTTGGACACTGAACACTGAAGCTTTCTTT,CASSPSWTLNTEAFF
TRBJ1-5,NA,TRBV20-1,NA,TGCAGTGCCCCAGGGGTTGGGCTCGGTCAGCCCCAGCATTTT,CSAPGVGLGQPQHF
TRBJ2-1,NA,TRBV18,NA,TGTGCCAGCTCAACTCCCGGGGAAGGACTCAAGCAGTTCTTC,CASSTPGEGLKQFF
TRBJ1-2,NA,TRBV7-8,NA,TGTGCCAGCAGCTTAGGTGTCGGGGAGGCCTATGGCTACACCTTC,CASSLGVGEAYGYTF
TRBJ2-5,NA,TRBV20-1,few,TGCAGTGCTAAAGGGGCTGGAGAGACCCAGTACTTC,CSAKGAGETQYF
TRBJ2-1,TRBD2,TRBV6-2/TRBV6-3,few,TGTGCCAGCAGACTAGCGGGGGATGCCCGGAATGAGCAGTTCTTC,CASRLAGDARNEQFF
TRBJ2-3,TRBD2,TRBV12-5,NA,TGTGCTAGTGGCCCCGGGGGGACCACAGATACGCAGTATTTT,CASGPGGTTDTQYF
TRBJ2-3,TRBD2,TRBV7-9,few,TGTGCCAGCAGCTTAGCAACTAGCGGGGCCACAGATACGCAGTATTTT,CASSLATSGATDTQYF
TRBJ2-2,NA,TRBV12-3/TRBV12-4,few,TGTGCCAGCAGTCACTGGTCGACCGGGGAGCTGTTTTTT,CASSHWSTGELFF
TRBJ2-2,NA,TRBV12-3/TRBV12-4,many,TGTGCCAGCACCCCCGACATCGCGAACACCGGGGAGCTGTTTTTT,CASTPDIANTGELFF
TRBJ2-7,NA,TRBV5-6,NA,TGTGCCAGCAGAGCCGGGCCCTACGAGCAGTACTTC,CASRAGPYEQYF
TRBJ2-1,NA,TRBV20-1,NA,TGCAGTGCTAAGGAGGCATACAATGAGCAGTTCTTC,CSAKEAYNEQFF
TRBJ1-1,NA,TRBV27,NA,TGTGCCGCCTTTTATTCCGGCGAAGGGAACACTGAAGCTTTCTTT,CAAFYSGEGNTEAFF
TRBJ2-1,NA,TRBV27,many,TGTGCCAGCTCAAGGTACAAGGGTATTGGTGAGCAGTTCTTC,CASSRYKGIGEQFF
TRBJ2-1,NA,TRBV6-2/TRBV6-3,NA,TGTGCCAGCAGTTACTCAGTACAGGGTCACAATGAGCAGTTCTTC,CASSYSVQGHNEQFF
TRBJ2-3,NA,TRBV5-5,NA,TGTGCCAGCAGCTCGGACTTACCCAGCACAGATACGCAGTATTTT,CASSSDLPSTDTQYF
TRBJ2-6,TRBD1,TRBV9,NA,TGTGCCAGCAGCGTGGAACCGGGACAGGGTCCCCTTTCTGGGGCCAACGTCCTGACTTTC,CASSVEPGQGPLSGANVLTF
TRBJ1-5,NA,TRBV19,NA,TGTGCCAGTAGTGAGACCCATGGGGACAATCATCAGCCCCAGCATTTT,CASSETHGDNHQPQHF
TRBJ2-5,NA,TRBV3-1,few,TGTGCCAGCAGCGGAACCTCGGCGATGGAGACCCAGTACTTC,CASSGTSAMETQYF